This TCR beta chain stems from a study of OX40 agonist ivuxolimab in advanced cancers. Study-wide background: Past anti-PD-1, anti-PD-L1 or anti-CTLA-4 therapy was accepted, and around 40% had received some.

This clone has just a few counts. The method was immunoSEQ multiplex PCR; TCRdb's version includes in-frame clones alone and lacks a portion of them. The profile shows 45,000 to 60,000 clones, just under 90% of them singletons. The CDR3 runs to 15 residues. Germline V gene lookup returns CDR1 ENHRY and CDR2 SYGVKD. Trimming left V 10 bases short and J 3 bases short, with 20 bases between. The chain joins TRBV10-3 to TRBJ2-3; D uncertain. The clonotype comes from an adult with an advanced solid tumor such as melanoma, head and neck, liver or kidney cancer. Sequenced here: CD4+ or CD8+ T cells sorted from blood, sampled in a trial of the OX40 agonist ivuxolimab. DNA of the CDR3: TGTGCCACCTCTGGTTCGTTAGACTGGACAGATACGCAGTATTTT. Translated: CATSGSLDWTDTQYF.